The rows below give T cell receptor beta chains drawn from one sample of a study of blood T cells in healthy people across ages. Each CDR3 protein is one row after TCRdb ran MiXCR on the 5' RACE reads. The sample includes about 800,000 distinct CDR3 sequences, more than 20% of them seen just once. The same sample was also used in a study of T cells of mothers and their children.

Sequences were obtained from blood. The source is a boy aged 5 to 17 in good health. The CDR3 runs from the conserved cysteine through the conserved F or W. Each record gives: V gene, J gene, D gene, clone size, CDR3 protein, CDR3 DNA. A D gene is named only where the DNA matches it firmly. Clone size is stated in some rows and not others, as once, few, many or a class when expanded.

>TRBV15|TRBJ2-5|TRBD2|.
CATSLLAGGQETQYF
TGTGCCACCAGCCTCCTAGCGGGAGGACAAGAGACCCAGTACTTC
>TRBV28|TRBJ2-7|.|.
CASSLSGESYEQYF
TGTGCCAGCAGTTTATCGGGAGAGTCTTACGAGCAGTACTTC
>TRBV6-1|TRBJ1-2|.|few
CASSDRGLGSYGYTF
TGTGCCAGCAGTGATAGGGGATTAGGAAGCTATGGCTACACCTTC
>TRBV9|TRBJ2-7|.|.
CASSGGRNPHEQYF
TGTGCCAGCAGCGGGGGGAGGAACCCACACGAGCAGTACTTC
>TRBV29-1|TRBJ2-5|TRBD2|few
CSVEAAGLRKTQYF
TGCAGCGTTGAAGCAGCGGGACTTAGGAAGACCCAGTACTTC
>TRBV5-6|TRBJ1-2|.|.
CASNFGTPRYGYTF
TGTGCCAGCAACTTCGGGACTCCGCGCTATGGCTACACCTTC
>TRBV11-2|TRBJ2-5|TRBD1|few
CASSNRLRDRRYQETQYF
TGTGCCAGCAGCAACAGGCTCCGGGACAGGCGATACCAAGAGACCCAGTACTTC
>TRBV28|TRBJ1-5|.|few
CASSLGQTNQPQHF
TGTGCCAGCAGCTTAGGACAGACCAATCAGCCCCAGCATTTT
>TRBV7-2|TRBJ2-1|.|.
CAGSWGPANEQFF
TGTGCCGGCAGCTGGGGACCAGCCAATGAGCAGTTCTTC
>TRBV7-9|TRBJ2-3|.|few
CASSIGQRRGQYF
TGTGCCAGCAGCATCGGACAGAGACGAGGGCAGTATTTT
>TRBV20-1|TRBJ2-1|TRBD2|many
CSALAGIVYNEQFF
TGCAGTGCACTAGCGGGAATAGTCTACAATGAGCAGTTCTTC
>TRBV29-1|TRBJ2-3|.|.
CSAGKLVDTQYF
TGCAGCGCCGGTAAACTAGTGGATACGCAGTATTTT
>TRBV15|TRBJ1-1|.|few
CATSSGVNTEAFF
TGTGCCACCTCCTCCGGAGTAAACACTGAAGCTTTCTTT
>TRBV6-6|TRBJ2-5|TRBD2|.
CASSYGGVRETQYF
TGTGCCAGCAGTTACGGGGGGGTGAGGGAGACCCAGTACTTC
>TRBV29-1|TRBJ2-7|.|.
CSVLSQRGEQYF
TGCAGCGTCCTCTCCCAAAGAGGCGAGCAGTACTTC
>TRBV15|TRBJ1-1|.|few
CATSRDTMNTEAFF
TGTGCCACCAGCAGGGACACGATGAACACTGAAGCTTTCTTT
>TRBV5-6|TRBJ2-2|.|few
CASTRGGQVNTGELFF
TGTGCCAGCACCCGGGGGGGACAGGTGAACACCGGGGAGCTGTTTTTT
>TRBV29-1|TRBJ2-7|TRBD1|.
CSVAGTGLTYEQYF
TGCAGCGTTGCCGGGACAGGGCTGACCTACGAGCAGTACTTC
>TRBV7-6|TRBJ2-3|.|.
CASSWRASTDTQYF
TGTGCCAGCAGCTGGCGGGCTAGCACAGATACGCAGTATTTT
>TRBV7-9|TRBJ2-4|.|many
CASSPRDGENIQYF
TGTGCCAGCAGCCCCCGGGACGGCGAAAACATTCAGTACTTC
>TRBV6-1|TRBJ2-7|.|.
CASLGSYEQYF
TGTGCCAGCCTGGGGTCCTACGAGCAGTACTTC
>TRBV7-2|TRBJ2-1|TRBD2|.
CASSSSRTSGYNEQFF
TGTGCCAGCAGCTCTTCCCGGACTAGCGGATACAATGAGCAGTTCTTC
>TRBV7-2|TRBJ2-7|.|few
CASSFGVRGEQYF
TGTGCCAGCAGCTTCGGGGTAAGGGGAGAGCAGTACTTC
>TRBV27|TRBJ1-2|TRBD1|few
CASSIQGSYGYTF
TGTGCCAGCAGTATACAGGGGAGCTATGGCTACACCTTC
>TRBV6-6|TRBJ2-3|.|.
CASRLGTDTQYF
TGTGCCAGCAGACTCGGCACAGATACGCAGTATTTT
>TRBV20-1|TRBJ2-6|.|once
CSAREAGIYSGANVLTF
TGCAGTGCTAGAGAGGCAGGGATATACTCTGGGGCCAACGTCCTGACTTTC
>TRBV18|TRBJ2-3|.|few
CASSMSDTQYF
TGTGCCAGCTCAATGTCAGATACGCAGTATTTT
>TRBV12-3/TRBV12-4|TRBJ2-1|.|few
CASSLWDAYREQFF
TGTGCCAGCAGTCTCTGGGACGCCTATAGAGAGCAGTTCTTC
>TRBV15|TRBJ1-2|.|.
CATSRDTTNYGYTF
TGTGCCACCAGCAGAGACACAACTAACTATGGCTACACCTTC
>TRBV29-1|TRBJ2-2|TRBD2|few
CSVVLPRGGGELFF
TGCAGCGTTGTCCTCCCGCGGGGGGGCGGGGAGCTGTTTTTT
>TRBV20-1|TRBJ1-5|.|few
CSAREYGVPNQPQHF
TGCAGTGCTAGAGAGTACGGGGTTCCCAATCAGCCCCAGCATTTT
>TRBV28|TRBJ1-4|.|few
CASSLSGAVNEKLFF
TGTGCCAGCAGTTTATCCGGGGCAGTCAATGAAAAACTGTTTTTT
>TRBV4-3|TRBJ2-7|TRBD1|.
CASSPEGTGDFYEQYF
TGCGCCAGCAGCCCGGAGGGGACAGGGGATTTCTACGAGCAGTACTTC
>TRBV11-2|TRBJ2-5|.|.
CASSLGWETQHF
TGTGCCAGCAGCTTAGGGTGGGAGACCCAGCACTTC
>TRBV29-1|TRBJ2-1|.|.
CSGFVKSNEQFF
TGCAGCGGATTCGTTAAAAGCAATGAGCAGTTCTTC
>TRBV29-1|TRBJ2-2|.|.
CSVNDGGELFF
TGCAGCGTGAACGACGGGGGGGAGCTGTTTTTT
>TRBV28|TRBJ2-3|.|few
CASSLSRLDTQYF
TGTGCCAGCAGTCTCTCCCGCTTGGATACGCAGTATTTT
>TRBV7-8|TRBJ2-1|TRBD2|few
CASSLALRLAGARDEQFF
TGTGCCAGCAGCTTAGCCTTAAGACTAGCGGGGGCAAGGGATGAGCAGTTCTTC
>TRBV14|TRBJ2-4|.|few
CASSLGRDKNIQYF
TGTGCCAGCAGCCTGGGACGAGACAAAAATATTCAGTACTTC
>TRBV7-3|TRBJ1-4|TRBD1|.
CASSRGQGIGANEKLFF
TGCGCCAGCAGCCGCGGACAGGGAATCGGAGCTAATGAAAAACTGTTTTTT
>TRBV12-3/TRBV12-4|TRBJ1-1|.|.
CASSFNSPPEAFF
TGTGCCAGCAGTTTTAACAGCCCCCCTGAAGCTTTCTTT
>TRBV5-1|TRBJ2-5|.|.
CASSLAMRGSGVQETQYF
TGCGCCAGCAGCTTGGCTATGAGAGGTAGCGGTGTCCAAGAGACCCAGTACTTC
>TRBV28|TRBJ2-5|.|.
CASSSGRSTLGKETQYF
TGTGCCAGCAGTTCTGGACGGTCGACGCTTGGGAAAGAGACCCAGTACTTC
>TRBV6-6|TRBJ1-2|TRBD1|few
CASSLSPGQGADGYTF
TGTGCCAGCAGCTTATCGCCGGGACAGGGGGCGGATGGCTACACCTTC
>TRBV5-1|TRBJ1-2|.|.
CASSTRVGSGYTF
TGCGCCAGCAGCACCAGAGTCGGGTCTGGCTACACCTTC
>TRBV15|TRBJ1-1|.|few
CATSRDDGVVGGANTEAFF
TGTGCCACCAGCAGAGATGACGGGGTCGTAGGGGGGGCAAACACTGAAGCTTTCTTT
>TRBV20-1|TRBJ2-1|.|few
CSARAVGWSYNEQFF
TGCAGTGCTAGAGCGGTAGGTTGGTCCTACAATGAGCAGTTCTTC
>TRBV28|TRBJ2-7|TRBD2|many
CASSFSVGTSSYEQYF
TGTGCCAGCAGTTTTAGTGTTGGGACTAGCTCCTACGAGCAGTACTTC
>TRBV5-1|TRBJ1-5|.|many
CASSLGQGSNQPQHF
TGCGCCAGCAGCTTGGGGCAGGGCTCGAATCAGCCCCAGCATTTT
>TRBV28|TRBJ1-5|.|few
CASSSPDGAGQPQHF
TGTGCCAGCAGTTCACCCGACGGGGCAGGACAGCCCCAGCATTTT
>TRBV19|TRBJ1-1|.|.
CASSTPEQNTEAFF
TGTGCCAGTAGTACCCCGGAGCAGAACACTGAAGCTTTCTTT
>TRBV28|TRBJ2-5|TRBD2|few
CASSLKGGQVQETQYF
TGTGCCAGCAGTTTAAAGGGAGGGCAGGTACAAGAGACCCAGTACTTC
>TRBV6-2/TRBV6-3|TRBJ1-1|TRBD1|.
CASSYSRDRGFTEAFF
TGTGCCAGCAGTTACTCCCGGGACAGGGGTTTCACTGAAGCTTTCTTT
>TRBV15|TRBJ1-1|.|.
CATSRPRGANTEAFF
TGTGCCACCAGCAGACCCCGAGGGGCGAACACTGAAGCTTTCTTT
>TRBV2|TRBJ2-7|.|.
CASMRRDSYEQYF
TGTGCCAGCATGCGGCGGGACTCCTACGAGCAGTACTTC